The present T cell receptor (beta chain) was sequenced within a study of tumor-infiltrating lymphocytes in primary liver carcinoma. Overall study: Stage T1-T3 N0M0 and a size of roughly 4 to 10 cm characterized the tumors. Each of the samples returned roughly 3.65 to 7.5 million productive TCRbeta reads (a yield similar across tissue types).

DNA and RNA were both co-extracted from 20-30 mg of bulk tissue that had not been sorted. From 450 to 550 ng total RNA, TCR beta cDNA was generated with a primer in the constant region. Libraries for TCR beta were built through three nested multiplex PCR rounds, which together made up a slightly modified ARM-PCR procedure. Each CDR3 protein is one row after TCRdb ran MiXCR on the multiplex PCR reads. The sample yields about 210,000 distinct CDR3 sequences, approximately 86% seen once. Note on this clonotype: The CDR3 ends on some other residue instead of the conserved phenylalanine or tryptophan, so this is likely a read error.

The sequenced material came from tumor tissue from primary liver carcinoma. This receptor was taken from a man between 40 and 49 years old with primary liver carcinoma and hepatitis B virus infection.

CDR3 loop: CSVRAGTVYEQYL. CDR3 coding DNA: TGCAGCGTACGGGCCGGGACTGTTTACGAGCAGTACTTA. The V and J genes are TRBV29-1 and TRBJ2-7, with a weak D call TRBD2 (6 bases). This CDR3 region has 13 residues. V lost 6 bases and J lost 4, with 16 bases in between. Germline V gene lookup returns CDR1 SQVTM and CDR2 ANQGSEA.